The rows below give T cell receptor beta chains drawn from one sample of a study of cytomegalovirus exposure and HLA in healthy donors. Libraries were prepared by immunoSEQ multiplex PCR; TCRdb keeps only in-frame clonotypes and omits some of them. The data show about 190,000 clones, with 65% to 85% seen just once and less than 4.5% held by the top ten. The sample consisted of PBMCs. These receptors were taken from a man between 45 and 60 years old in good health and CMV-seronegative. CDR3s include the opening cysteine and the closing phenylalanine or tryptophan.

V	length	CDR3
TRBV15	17	CATSRDRRPERGYGYTF
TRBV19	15	CASSTQGAPNQPQHF
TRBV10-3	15	CAISEGQGDSYEQYF
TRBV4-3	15	CASSLGTADLYGYTF
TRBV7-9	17	CASSSGQSSPYNSPLHF
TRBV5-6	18	CASSLVQSGQHSNQPQHF
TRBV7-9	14	CASSVSTGSDTQYF
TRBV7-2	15	CASSLAGASHYGYTF
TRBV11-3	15	CASSLGGGYLYEQYF
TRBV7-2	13	CASSWALNTEAFF